One T cell receptor (beta chain) is described in this entry. The data were obtained in a study of blood T cell repertoires in COVID-19. Germline CDR1 SGHDT, CDR2 YYEEEE. This CDR3 spans 15 amino acids. Trimming pared 3 bases from V and 1 base from J, leaving 13 bases between. Generated by immunoSEQ multiplex PCR, the TCRdb table keeps only in-frame clones and is missing some. The top ten hold 9.7% of the sample, which has about 220,000 clones, 84% seen once. Sequencing input: peripheral blood. This TCR was sampled from a man aged 50 to 59 with active or convalescent COVID-19. This chain links TRBV5-6 with TRBJ1-1, with D tentatively TRBD1 (5 bases). The CDR3 here is CASSYRRGANTEAFF. The CDR3 DNA reads TGTGCCAGCAGCTATAGGAGGGGAGCGAACACTGAAGCTTTCTTT. Variable domain in full (rest from reference TRBV5-6 and TRBJ1-1): DAGVTQSPTHLIKTRGQQVTLRCSPKSGHDTVSWYQQALGQGPQFIFQYYEEEERQRGNFPDRFSGHQFPNYSSELNVNALLLGDSALYLCASSYRRGANTEAFFGQGTRLTVV.